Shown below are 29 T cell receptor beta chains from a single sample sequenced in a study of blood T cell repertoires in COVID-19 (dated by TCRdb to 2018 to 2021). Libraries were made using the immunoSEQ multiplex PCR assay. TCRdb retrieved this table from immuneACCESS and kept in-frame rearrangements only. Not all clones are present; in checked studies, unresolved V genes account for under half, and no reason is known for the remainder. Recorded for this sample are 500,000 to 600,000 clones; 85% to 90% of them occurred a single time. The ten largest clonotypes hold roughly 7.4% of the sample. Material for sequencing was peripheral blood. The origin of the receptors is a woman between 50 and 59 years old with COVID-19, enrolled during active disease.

CDR3 protein: CASSFDRANSPLHF. DNA for the CDR3: TGTGCCAGCAGTTTCGACAGGGCTAATTCACCCCTCCACTTT. The chain carries TRBV6-2 or TRBV6-3 and TRBJ1-6; 7 bases fit TRBD1. Germline V gives CDR1 MNHEY, CDR2 SVGEGT. With V trimmed by 4 bases and J by 6 bases, 3 bases remained unmatched. This CDR3 region has 14 residues.

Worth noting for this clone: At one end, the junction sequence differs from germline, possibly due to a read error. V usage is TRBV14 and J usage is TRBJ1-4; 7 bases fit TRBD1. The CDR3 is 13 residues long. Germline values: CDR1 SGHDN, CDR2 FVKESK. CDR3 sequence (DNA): TGTACCAGCCCGGACAGGAGCTATGAAAAACTGTTTTTT. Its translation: CTSPDRSYEKLFF.

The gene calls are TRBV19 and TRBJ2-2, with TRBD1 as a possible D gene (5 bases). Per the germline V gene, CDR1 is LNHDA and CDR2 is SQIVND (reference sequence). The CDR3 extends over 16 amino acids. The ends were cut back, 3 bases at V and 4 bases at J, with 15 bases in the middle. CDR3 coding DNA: TGTGCCAGTAGTATCACGGACAATTCCTTCACCGGGGAGCTGTTTTTT. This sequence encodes CASSITDNSFTGELFF.

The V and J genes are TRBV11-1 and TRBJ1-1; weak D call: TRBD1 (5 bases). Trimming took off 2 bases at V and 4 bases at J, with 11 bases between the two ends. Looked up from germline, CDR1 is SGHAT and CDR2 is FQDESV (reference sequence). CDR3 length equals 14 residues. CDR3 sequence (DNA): TGTGCCAGCAGCTTACAGGGTGGCGGCACTGAAGCTTTCTTT. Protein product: CASSLQGGGTEAFF.

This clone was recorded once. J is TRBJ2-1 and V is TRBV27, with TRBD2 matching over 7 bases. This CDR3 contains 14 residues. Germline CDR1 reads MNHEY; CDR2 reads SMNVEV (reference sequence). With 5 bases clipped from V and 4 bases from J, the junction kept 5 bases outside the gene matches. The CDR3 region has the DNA TGTGCCAGCAGTCACCGGGGGGTGTACAATGAGCAGTTCTTC. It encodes CASSHRGVYNEQFF.

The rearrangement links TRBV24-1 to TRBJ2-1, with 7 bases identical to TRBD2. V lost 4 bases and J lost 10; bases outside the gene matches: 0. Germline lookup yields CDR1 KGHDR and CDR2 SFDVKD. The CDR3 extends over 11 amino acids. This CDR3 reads CATSDGGEQFF. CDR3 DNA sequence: TGTGCCACCAGTGACGGGGGGGAGCAGTTCTTC.

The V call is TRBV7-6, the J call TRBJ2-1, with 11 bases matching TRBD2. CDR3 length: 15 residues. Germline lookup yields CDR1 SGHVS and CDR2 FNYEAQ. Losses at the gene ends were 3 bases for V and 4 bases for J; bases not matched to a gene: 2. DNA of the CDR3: TGTGCCAGCAGCTTTAGCGGGGGGGGTTACAATGAGCAGTTCTTC. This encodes CASSFSGGGYNEQFF.

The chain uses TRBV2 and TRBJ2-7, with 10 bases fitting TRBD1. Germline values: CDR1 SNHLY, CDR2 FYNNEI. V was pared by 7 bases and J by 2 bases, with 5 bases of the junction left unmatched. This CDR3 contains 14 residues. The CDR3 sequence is CASKDRGSTYEQYF. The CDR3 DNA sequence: TGTGCCAGCAAGGACAGGGGGTCAACCTACGAGCAGTACTTC.

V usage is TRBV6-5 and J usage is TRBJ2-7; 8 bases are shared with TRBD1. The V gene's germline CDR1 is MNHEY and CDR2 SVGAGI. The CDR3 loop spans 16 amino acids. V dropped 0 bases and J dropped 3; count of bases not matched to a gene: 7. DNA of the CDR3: TGTGCCAGCAGTTACTCTGGGCAGGGGGCTTACTACGAGCAGTACTTC. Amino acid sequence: CASSYSGQGAYYEQYF.

The CDR3 region has the DNA TGTGCCTGGAGTAAGACTAGCGGGGGCAGCGGGGAGCTGTTTTTT. The encoded protein is CAWSKTSGGSGELFF. The J gene is TRBJ2-2, the V gene TRBV30, with TRBD2 identical over 12 bases. This CDR3 spans 15 amino acids. J gave up 7 bases and V 2 bases, and 5 bases lay outside the gene matches. CDR1 is GTSNPN and CDR2 is SVGIG in the germline V gene (reference sequence).

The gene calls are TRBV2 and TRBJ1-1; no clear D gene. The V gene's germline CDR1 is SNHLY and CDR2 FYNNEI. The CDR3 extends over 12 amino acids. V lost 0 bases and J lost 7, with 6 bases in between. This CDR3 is CASSEALSEAFF. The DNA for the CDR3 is TGTGCCAGCAGTGAAGCGCTCAGTGAAGCTTTCTTT.

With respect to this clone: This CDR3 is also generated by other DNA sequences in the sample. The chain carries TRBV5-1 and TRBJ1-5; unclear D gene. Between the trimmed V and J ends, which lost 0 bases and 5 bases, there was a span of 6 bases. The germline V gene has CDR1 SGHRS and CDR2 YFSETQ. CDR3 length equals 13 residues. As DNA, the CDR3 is TGCGCCAGCAGCTTGGCCGGTGATCAGCCCCAGCATTTT. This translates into CASSLAGDQPQHF.

CDR3 bases: TGTGCCAGCAGTCCTGATAAAACAGGGCTCTATGGCTACACCTTC. Amino acid sequence: CASSPDKTGLYGYTF. The V gene is TRBV28, the J gene TRBJ1-2; possible D gene TRBD1, 6 bases. The length of the CDR3 is 15 residues. The ends were cut back, 5 bases at V and 4 bases at J, with 17 bases in the middle. CDR1 MDHEN and CDR2 SYDVKM come from the germline V gene.

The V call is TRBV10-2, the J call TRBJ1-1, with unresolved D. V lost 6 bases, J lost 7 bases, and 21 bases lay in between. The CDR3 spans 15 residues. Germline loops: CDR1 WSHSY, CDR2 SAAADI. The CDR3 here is CASSPPLGPGSEAFF. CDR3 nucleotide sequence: TGCGCCAGCAGCCCACCGTTAGGTCCGGGGAGTGAAGCTTTCTTT.

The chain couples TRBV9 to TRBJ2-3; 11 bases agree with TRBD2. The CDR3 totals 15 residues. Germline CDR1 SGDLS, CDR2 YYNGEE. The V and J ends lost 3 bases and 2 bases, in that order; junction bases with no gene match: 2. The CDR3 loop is CASSATSGVTDTQYF. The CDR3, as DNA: TGTGCCAGCAGCGCGACTAGCGGGGTCACAGATACGCAGTATTTT.

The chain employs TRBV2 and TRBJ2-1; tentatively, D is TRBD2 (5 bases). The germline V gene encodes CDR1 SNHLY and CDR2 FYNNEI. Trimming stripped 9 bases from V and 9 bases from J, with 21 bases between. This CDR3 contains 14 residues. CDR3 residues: CASNREGKIAEQFF. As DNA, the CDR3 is TGTGCCAGTAATAGAGAGGGCAAAATCGCTGAGCAGTTCTTC.

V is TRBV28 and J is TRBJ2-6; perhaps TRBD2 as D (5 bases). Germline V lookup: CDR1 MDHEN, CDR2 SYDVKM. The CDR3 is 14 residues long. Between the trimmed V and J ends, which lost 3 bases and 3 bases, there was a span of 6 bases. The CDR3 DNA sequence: TGTGCCAGCAGTTTCGGAGGTGGGGCCAACGTCCTGACTTTC. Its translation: CASSFGGGANVLTF.

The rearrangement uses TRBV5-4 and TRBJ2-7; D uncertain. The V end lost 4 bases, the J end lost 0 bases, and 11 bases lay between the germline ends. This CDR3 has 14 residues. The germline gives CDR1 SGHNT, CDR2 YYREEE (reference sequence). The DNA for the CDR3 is TGTGCCAGCAGCCCTGACTGGCGCTCCTACGAGCAGTACTTC. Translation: CASSPDWRSYEQYF.

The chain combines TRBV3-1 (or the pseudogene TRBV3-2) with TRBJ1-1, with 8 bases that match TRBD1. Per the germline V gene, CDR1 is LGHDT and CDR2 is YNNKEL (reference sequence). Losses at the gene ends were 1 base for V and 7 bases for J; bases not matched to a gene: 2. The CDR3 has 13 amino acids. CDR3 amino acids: CASSQGGQDEAFF. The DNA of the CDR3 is TGTGCCAGCAGCCAAGGGGGACAGGATGAAGCTTTCTTT.

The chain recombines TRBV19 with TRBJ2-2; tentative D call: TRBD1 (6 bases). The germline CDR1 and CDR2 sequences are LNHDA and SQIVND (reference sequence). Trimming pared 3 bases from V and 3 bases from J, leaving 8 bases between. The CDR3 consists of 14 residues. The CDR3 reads CASSIGQHTGELFF. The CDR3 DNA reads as TGTGCCAGTAGTATTGGACAGCACACCGGGGAGCTGTTTTTT.

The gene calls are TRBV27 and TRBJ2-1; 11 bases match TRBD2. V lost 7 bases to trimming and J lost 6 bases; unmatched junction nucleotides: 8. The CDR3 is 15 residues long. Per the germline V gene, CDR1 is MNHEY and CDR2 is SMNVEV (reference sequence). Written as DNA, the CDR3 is TGTGCCAGCACCTCTAGCGGGGGGCAGGGCAATGAGCAGTTCTTC. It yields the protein CASTSSGGQGNEQFF.

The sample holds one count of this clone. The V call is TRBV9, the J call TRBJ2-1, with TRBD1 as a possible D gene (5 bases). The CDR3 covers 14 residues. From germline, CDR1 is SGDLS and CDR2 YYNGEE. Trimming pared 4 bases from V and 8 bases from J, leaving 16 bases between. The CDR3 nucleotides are TGTGCCAGCAGCTTTGGAAACTTAGGGGATGAGCAGTTCTTC. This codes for CASSFGNLGDEQFF.

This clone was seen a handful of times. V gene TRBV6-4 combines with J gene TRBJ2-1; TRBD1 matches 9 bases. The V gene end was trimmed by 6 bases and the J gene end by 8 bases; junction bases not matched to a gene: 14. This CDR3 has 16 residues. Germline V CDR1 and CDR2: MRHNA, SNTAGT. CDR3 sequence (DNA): TGTGCCAGCAGCGCCTTAAGACAGGGGGGGTTCCATGAGCAGTTCTTC. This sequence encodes CASSALRQGGFHEQFF.

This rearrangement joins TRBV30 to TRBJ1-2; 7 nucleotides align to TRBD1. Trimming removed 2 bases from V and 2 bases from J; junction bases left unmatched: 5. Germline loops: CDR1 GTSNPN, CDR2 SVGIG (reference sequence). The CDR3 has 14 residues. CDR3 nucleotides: TGTGCCTGGAGTATAGGGGACAGAAACTATGGCTACACCTTC. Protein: CAWSIGDRNYGYTF.

The CDR3 DNA is TGTGCCAGCAGCCCGGGCACAGGGAGTTCCGAAGCTTTCTTT. Translating it yields CASSPGTGSSEAFF. The chain is built from TRBV3-1 (or the pseudogene TRBV3-2) and TRBJ1-1; TRBD1 might be the D (6 bases). CDR1 and CDR2 from the germline V gene are LGHDT and YNNKEL (reference sequence). This CDR3 spans 14 amino acids. Trimming took 4 bases from V and 8 from J, leaving 17 bases between them.

DNA of the CDR3: TGTGCCAGCAGTTTGCCCCCTAACTATGGCTACACCTTC. Translation gives CASSLPPNYGYTF. The chain carries TRBV7-5 and TRBJ1-2; TRBD1, the D gene given by the table, was not confirmed from the DNA. TRBV7-5 is a listed pseudogene. This CDR3 region has 13 residues.

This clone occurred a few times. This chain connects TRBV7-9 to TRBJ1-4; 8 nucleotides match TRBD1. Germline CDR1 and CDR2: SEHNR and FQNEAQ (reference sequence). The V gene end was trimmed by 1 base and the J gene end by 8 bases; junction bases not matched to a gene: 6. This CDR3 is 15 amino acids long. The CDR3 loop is CASSLGTGGGEKLFF. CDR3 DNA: TGTGCCAGCAGCTTAGGCACAGGGGGAGGGGAAAAACTGTTTTTT. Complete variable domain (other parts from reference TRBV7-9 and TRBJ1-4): DTGVSQNPRHKITKRGQNVTFRCDPISEHNRLYWYRQTLGQGPEFLTYFQNEAQLEKSRLLSDRFSAERPKGSFSTLEIQRTEQGDSAMYLCASSLGTGGGEKLFFGSGTQLSVL.

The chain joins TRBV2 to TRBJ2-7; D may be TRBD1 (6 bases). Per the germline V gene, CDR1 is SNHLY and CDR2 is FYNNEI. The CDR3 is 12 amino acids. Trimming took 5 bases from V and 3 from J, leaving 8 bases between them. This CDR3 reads CASSRQVYEQYF. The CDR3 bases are TGTGCCAGCAGTCGACAGGTCTACGAGCAGTACTTC.

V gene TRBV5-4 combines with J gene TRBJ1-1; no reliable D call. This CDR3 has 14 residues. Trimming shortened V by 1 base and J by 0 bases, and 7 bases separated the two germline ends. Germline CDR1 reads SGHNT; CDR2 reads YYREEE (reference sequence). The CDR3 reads CASSLSGMNTEAFF. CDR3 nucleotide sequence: TGTGCCAGCAGCTTGAGCGGGATGAACACTGAAGCTTTCTTT. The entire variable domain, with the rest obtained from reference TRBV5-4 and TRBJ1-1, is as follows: ETGVTQSPTHLIKTRGQQVTLRCSSQSGHNTVSWYQQALGQGPQFIFQYYREEENGRGNFPPRFSGLQFPNYSSELNVNALELDDSALYLCASSLSGMNTEAFFGQGTRLTVV.